The sequence of this T cell receptor beta chain was determined in a study of response to subunit inactivated influenza vaccine (dated by TCRdb to 2017 to 2018). With regard to the full study: To follow how T cells responded to a trivalent subunit inactivated influenza vaccine, the researchers relied on deep quantitative profiling of the T cell receptor repertoire. What the study reported, not specific to this receptor: It was suggested by the authors that each seasonal influenza vaccination may recruit only a limited number of new T cells.

Preparation of the library involved RT-PCR. Reads for this sample came from an Illumina HiSeq 2500. The public sequencing data were trimmed at Q25 with fastp and processed into clonotypes with MiXCR by TCRdb, which kept only in-frame beta chains. A single entry per CDR3 protein holds the most common genes and DNA from its merged rows. Present in this sample are approximately 730,000 distinct CDR3 sequences, over 11% of which were seen just once. The top ten hold around 7.3% of the sample. Trimming takes 8 bases from V and 0 bases from J, and the germline ends sit 10 bases apart. Based on the germline V gene (reference sequence), the CDR1 and CDR2 sequences are MNHEY and SMNVEV. The CDR3 runs 13 residues from the cysteine to the phenylalanine. The DNA shown is the 39-base CDR3, in frame from base 1. This clonotype turned up a few times. Its specific antigen is unknown. No base qualities exist here, and no much larger clone lies one base off it.

The TCR originated in a middle-aged man who received an inactivated influenza vaccine. Donor details come from another sample of the same person, matched by shared clones. The sequenced sample was PBMCs from blood, obtained around 15 days before vaccination. The chain is encoded by TRBV27 joined to TRBJ2-5; the D gene is not confidently resolved. Here is the DNA: TGTGCCAGCGGGAAGAGTTACCAAGAGACCCAGTACTTC. Its protein product is CASGKSYQETQYF.